Described below is a single T cell receptor (beta chain) sequence and its context. The data were obtained in a study of blood T cells in healthy people across ages. A second PCR of roughly 7 to 11 cycles used a sample-barcoded 5' primer and a J-beta primer mix. TCRdb fed the 5' RACE reads into MiXCR, producing one record per CDR3 protein. The sample has 1.5 million to 2 million distinct CDR3 sequences, almost 35% seen once. The sequence was obtained from a woman in her twenties or thirties in good health. Sequencing used blood.

The CDR3 spells CASSQAPGGAEETQYF. The CDR3 DNA follows: TGTGCCAGCAGCCAAGCCCCCGGGGGGGCAGAGGAGACCCAGTACTTC. This chain connects TRBV4-2 to TRBJ2-5, with 8 bases aligning to TRBD2. This CDR3 region has 16 residues. Trimming took 1 base from V and 5 from J; bases not matched to a gene: 9. Germline loops: CDR1 LGHNA, CDR2 YNFKEQ.